What follows are 30 T cell receptor beta chains derived from one specimen sequenced in a study of CD8+ T cells in alopecia areata. Sequencing templates came from extracted RNA that was reverse transcribed into cDNA. Method: immunoSEQ multiplex PCR; TCRdb's copy keeps in-frame clones and lacks some. Here the sample spans approximately 58,000 clones, about 44% being singletons. Sequencing input: NKG2D-low CD8+ T cells sorted from blood. Source of these receptors: a human donor with alopecia areata.

V usage is TRBV7-2 and J usage is TRBJ2-7, with D unresolved. The CDR3 covers 12 residues. Germline-derived CDR1 and CDR2 are SGHTA and FQGNSA. V was pared by 9 bases and J by 3 bases, with 12 bases between. The CDR3 loop is CASSEVYYEQYF. The DNA for the CDR3 is TGTGCCAGTTCTGAGGTCTACTACGAGCAGTACTTC. Based on the CDR3 plus reference TRBV7-2 and TRBJ2-7, the full variable domain is GAGVSQSPSNKVTEKGKDVELRCDPISGHTALYWYRQSLGQGLEFLIYFQGNSAPDKSGLPSDRFSAERTGGSVSTLTIQRTQQEDSAVYLCASSEVYYEQYFGPGTRLTVT.

A word on this clone: Additional DNA sequences in this sample encode the identical CDR3. The chain uses TRBV27 and TRBJ1-5; unclear D gene. Between the trimmed V and J ends, which lost 3 bases and 1 base, there was a span of 4 bases. CDR1 and CDR2 from the germline V gene are MNHEY and SMNVEV (reference sequence). The CDR3 consists of 13 residues. DNA for the CDR3: TGTGCCAGCAGTTTGAGCAGCAATCAGCCCCAGCATTTT. Residues: CASSLSSNQPQHF.

This sequence joins TRBV30 and TRBJ1-1; no firm D call. CDR3 length: 14 residues. V lost 0 bases to trimming and J lost 1 base, with 9 bases between them. Germline V CDR1 and CDR2: GTSNPN, SVGIG (reference sequence). CDR3 protein: CAWSVWRTNTEAFF. The CDR3 DNA follows: TGTGCCTGGAGTGTCTGGAGGACGAACACTGAAGCTTTCTTT.

This clone appeared a few times. V gene TRBV29-1 combines with J gene TRBJ2-1; possibly TRBD1 or TRBD2 for D (5 bases each). The V gene lost 4 bases and the J gene lost 1 base, with 8 bases spanning the gap. The germline V gene has CDR1 SQVTM and CDR2 ANQGSEA. The CDR3 length is 13 residues. CDR3 in DNA: TGCAGCGTTGCGTGGGGGTCCTACAATGAGCAGTTCTTC. This translates into CSVAWGSYNEQFF.

The gene calls are TRBV27 and TRBJ2-7; 9 positions agree with TRBD2. The CDR3 is made up of 16 amino acids. V dropped 2 bases and J dropped 4; count of bases not matched to a gene: 9. Germline assignment: CDR1 MNHEY and CDR2 SMNVEV (reference sequence). The CDR3 bases are TGTGCCAGCAGTTTACGTAGCGGGAGTTTGTGGTACGAGCAGTACTTC. Encoded protein: CASSLRSGSLWYEQYF.

The rearrangement joins TRBV19 to TRBJ2-7; D remains unclear. CDR1 is LNHDA, CDR2 SQIVND, per germline (reference sequence). The CDR3 runs 11 residues. Trimming took 5 bases from V and 3 from J, leaving 5 bases between them. The CDR3 spells CASSENYEQYF. Written as DNA, the CDR3 is TGTGCCAGTAGTGAGAACTACGAGCAGTACTTC.

This clone was found once. This chain joins TRBV30 and TRBJ1-2; TRBD1 matches at 11 bases. CDR3 length equals 16 residues. Germline V gives CDR1 GTSNPN, CDR2 SVGIG (reference sequence). Trimming took 5 bases from V and 2 from J; bases not matched to a gene: 10. The CDR3 sequence: CAWVPTGTGGNYGYTF. The DNA for the CDR3 is TGTGCCTGGGTCCCTACCGGGACAGGGGGGAACTATGGCTACACCTTC.

This chain links TRBV7-9 with TRBJ1-5, with D possibly matching TRBD1 (5 bases). Germline assignment: CDR1 SEHNR and CDR2 FQNEAQ (reference sequence). The germline V and J ends were trimmed by 1 base and 2 bases, with 9 bases remaining between them. The CDR3 is 15 amino acids. This CDR3 reads CASSLGGVGNQPQHF. CDR3 coding DNA: TGTGCCAGCAGCTTAGGGGGCGTGGGCAATCAGCCCCAGCATTTT.

This chain links TRBV5-1 with TRBJ1-2; 8 nucleotides agree with TRBD1. Germline-derived CDR1 and CDR2 are SGHRS and YFSETQ. The CDR3 runs to 15 residues. Trimming took 1 base from V and 6 from J; bases not matched to a gene: 8. The CDR3, as DNA: TGCGCCAGCAGCTTGCTCCGGGACAGGAGGGATGGCTACACCTTC. Its protein product is CASSLLRDRRDGYTF.

Here the CDR3 DNA reads TGTGCCAGCAGCGAAAGGACAGGGTATGGCTACACCTTC. Translated: CASSERTGYGYTF. The J gene is TRBJ1-2, the V gene TRBV9; TRBD1 agrees at 8 bases. V lost 3 bases to trimming and J lost 5 bases; unmatched junction nucleotides: 3. Germline V gives CDR1 SGDLS, CDR2 YYNGEE. The CDR3 has 13 amino acids.

The chain joins TRBV14 to TRBJ2-7; no definite D call. The CDR3 length is 14 residues. Per the germline V gene, CDR1 is SGHDN and CDR2 is FVKESK. Trimming removed 0 bases from V and 5 bases from J, with 11 bases in between. The CDR3 nucleotides are TGTGCCAGCAGCCAAGAATTCCCTAACCACGAGCAGTACTTC. Encoded protein: CASSQEFPNHEQYF.

The gene calls are TRBV6-4 and TRBJ2-1, with D perhaps given as TRBD1 or TRBD2 (6 bases each). CDR1 and CDR2 from the germline V gene are MRHNA and SNTAGT. The CDR3 consists of 15 residues. Trimming stripped 6 bases from V and 4 bases from J, with 16 bases between. CDR3 sequence: CASSDGGGNYNEQFF. CDR3 nucleotide sequence: TGTGCCAGCAGCGACGGGGGCGGGAATTACAATGAGCAGTTCTTC.

The V and J genes are TRBV2 and TRBJ1-1; TRBD1 might be the D (5 bases). With 0 bases removed from V and 8 bases from J, the gap between germline ends came to 13 bases. Germline loops: CDR1 SNHLY, CDR2 FYNNEI. This CDR3 has 14 amino acids. This CDR3 is CASSEAVTDREAFF. In nucleotides, the CDR3 is TGTGCCAGCAGTGAAGCTGTGACAGACCGAGAAGCTTTCTTT.

The rearrangement joins TRBV30 to TRBJ2-2; 7 bases align to TRBD2. The V gene end was trimmed by 4 bases and the J gene end by 5 bases; junction bases not matched to a gene: 10. The germline CDR1 and CDR2 sequences are GTSNPN and SVGIG (reference sequence). The CDR3 covers 15 residues. CDR3 nucleotide sequence: TGTGCCTGGACCGGGGGGATTCCCAGAACCGGGGAGCTGTTTTTT. Its translation is CAWTGGIPRTGELFF.

V and J are TRBV10-3 and TRBJ2-5; D is possibly TRBD1 or TRBD2 (5 bases each). V dropped 2 bases and J dropped 5 bases, with 9 bases sitting between them. This CDR3 is 13 amino acids long. Germline V gene lookup returns CDR1 ENHRY and CDR2 SYGVKD. CDR3 loop: CAISEPRDETQYF. Here the CDR3 DNA reads TGTGCCATCAGTGAGCCGAGGGACGAGACCCAGTACTTC.

The chain uses TRBV30 and TRBJ2-4; 10 bases map to TRBD2. Trimming cost V 3 bases and J 7 bases; bases outside gene matches: 6. The CDR3 contains 14 residues. Germline loops: CDR1 GTSNPN, CDR2 SVGIG (reference sequence). The CDR3 coding sequence is TGTGCCTGGAGGGTAGCGGGGGGCGGGAACATTCAGTACTTC. It translates to CAWRVAGGGNIQYF.

The chain combines TRBV29-1 with TRBJ1-2, with a weak D call TRBD1 (5 bases). Germline loops: CDR1 SQVTM, CDR2 ANQGSEA. The CDR3 totals 13 residues. The V end was cut by 5 bases, the J end by 7 bases, with 17 bases between. CDR3 in amino acids: CSVPGTQSLGYTF. CDR3 DNA: TGCAGCGTTCCCGGGACCCAATCCCTTGGCTACACCTTC.

V usage is TRBV28 and J usage is TRBJ2-7; TRBD1 is a possible D gene (6 bases). CDR1 MDHEN and CDR2 SYDVKM come from the germline V gene. The CDR3 covers 17 residues. V lost 1 base and J 1 base, leaving 17 bases between the germline ends. In nucleotides, the CDR3 is TGTGCCAGCAGTTTATTGTACGTGGGACAAAGGTCCTACGAGCAGTACTTC. Its translation is CASSLLYVGQRSYEQYF.

The rearrangement joins TRBV30 to TRBJ2-2, with D perhaps given as TRBD1 or TRBD2 (6 bases each). Trimming left V 4 bases short and J 0 bases short, with 12 bases between. Germline assignment: CDR1 GTSNPN and CDR2 SVGIG (reference sequence). This CDR3 contains 15 residues. The CDR3 DNA reads TGTGCCTGGACCTGGGGGGCCTCGAACACCGGGGAGCTGTTTTTT. This sequence encodes CAWTWGASNTGELFF. The variable domain in full, with the rest retrieved from reference TRBV30 and TRBJ2-2, is SQTIHQWPATLVQPVGSPLSLECTVEGTSNPNLYWYRQAAGRGLQLLFYSVGIGQISSEVPQNLSASRPQDRQFILSSKKLLLSDSGFYLCAWTWGASNTGELFFGEGSRLTVL.

The chain links TRBV27 to TRBJ1-5, with TRBD1 matching over 8 bases. The CDR3 sequence is 15 residues long. V dropped 4 bases and J dropped 5; count of bases not matched to a gene: 7. CDR1 and CDR2 (germline): MNHEY, SMNVEV (reference sequence). CDR3 sequence: CASSSRTGSDQPQHF. CDR3 sequence (DNA): TGTGCCAGCAGTTCAAGGACAGGGTCCGATCAGCCCCAGCATTTT.

The chain uses TRBV28 and TRBJ2-3; 8 bases are a match to TRBD2. V lost 3 bases to trimming and J lost 4 bases; unmatched junction nucleotides: 9. CDR3 length: 16 amino acids. Looked up from germline, CDR1 is MDHEN and CDR2 is SYDVKM. The CDR3 coding sequence is TGTGCCAGCAGTTTTGGTGCGGGAGGTTACCCAGATACGCAGTATTTT. The encoded protein is CASSFGAGGYPDTQYF. Full variable domain (remainder filled in from reference TRBV28 and TRBJ2-3): DVKVTQSSRYLVKRTGEKVFLECVQDMDHENMFWYRQDPGLGLRLIYFSYDVKMKEKGDIPEGYSVSREKKERFSLILESASTNQTSMYLCASSFGAGGYPDTQYFGPGTRLTVL.

V and J are TRBV14 and TRBJ1-2; D not resolved. V gave up 4 bases and J gave up 2 bases, with 11 bases separating them. Germline CDR1 reads SGHDN; CDR2 reads FVKESK. The CDR3 length is 14 residues. CDR3 DNA: TGTGCCAGCAGCCCATCATACGCCAACTATGGCTACACCTTC. Its protein product is CASSPSYANYGYTF. Complete variable domain (other parts from reference TRBV14 and TRBJ1-2): EAGVTQFPSHSVIEKGQTVTLRCDPISGHDNLYWYRRVMGKEIKFLLHFVKESKQDESGMPNNRFLAERTGGTYSTLKVQPAELEDSGVYFCASSPSYANYGYTFGSGTRLTVV.

CDR3 residues: CASSPSIGDSSYEQYF. The DNA of the CDR3 is TGCGCCAGCAGCCCCTCAATCGGGGACAGCTCCTACGAGCAGTACTTC. The chain employs TRBV4-3 and TRBJ2-7, with 7 bases that match TRBD1. Trimming took 4 bases from V and 0 from J; bases not matched to a gene: 9. The germline V gene has CDR1 LGHNA and CDR2 YSLEER. This CDR3 region has 16 residues.

This clone was seen only a few times. DNA of the CDR3: TGTGCCAGCAGCTTAAGACGGACCAGCTCCTACGAGCAGTACTTC. This translates into CASSLRRTSSYEQYF. The chain uses TRBV14 and TRBJ2-7; D is unresolved. The V gene lost 5 bases and the J gene lost 0 bases, with 14 bases spanning the gap. Germline V gene lookup returns CDR1 SGHDN and CDR2 FVKESK. The CDR3 length is 15 residues.

The chain's CDR3 is CASSLGPEQYF. In DNA form, the CDR3 reads TGTGCCAGCAGCTTGGGGCCCGAGCAGTACTTC. The rearrangement uses TRBV5-6 and TRBJ2-7; D not certain. From germline, CDR1 is SGHDT and CDR2 YYEEEE. The ends were cut back, 0 bases at V and 6 bases at J, with 4 bases in the middle. The CDR3 sequence is 11 residues long.

This clone is medium-sized within its sample. This chain joins TRBV27 and TRBJ2-1; TRBD2 aligns across 10 bases. Germline loops: CDR1 MNHEY, CDR2 SMNVEV (reference sequence). CDR3 length equals 16 residues. The ends lost 10 bases at V and 3 bases at J; junction bases unmatched: 12. This CDR3 reads CATGGGSGGYYNEQFF. The CDR3 nucleotides are TGTGCCACCGGCGGGGGTAGCGGGGGGTACTACAATGAGCAGTTCTTC.

The chain couples TRBV4-3 to TRBJ2-1, with D perhaps TRBD1 or TRBD2 (5 bases each). The CDR3 is 16 amino acids. The germline CDR1 and CDR2 sequences are LGHNA and YSLEER. V lost 0 bases and J 6 bases, leaving 15 bases between the germline ends. DNA for the CDR3: TGCGCCAGCAGCCAAGAAGAGGGGATCGTGGGCAATGAGCAGTTCTTC. This translates into CASSQEEGIVGNEQFF.

This chain joins TRBV29-1 and TRBJ2-5; either TRBD1 or TRBD2 may supply D (5 bases each). Trimming removed 4 bases from V and 3 bases from J, with 12 bases in between. Germline assignment: CDR1 SQVTM and CDR2 ANQGSEA. CDR3 length: 13 residues. The CDR3 here is CSVGGGLEETQYF. DNA of the CDR3: TGCAGCGTTGGTGGGGGTCTGGAAGAGACCCAGTACTTC.

This clone was found a few times. This chain connects TRBV2 to TRBJ1-1; 12 positions match TRBD1. This CDR3 comprises 18 residues. After removal of 7 bases from V and 1 base from J, the junction contained 13 bases not matched to a gene. The germline V gene encodes CDR1 SNHLY and CDR2 FYNNEI. The chain's CDR3 is CASTNPARDRGRNTEAFF. For the CDR3, the DNA is TGTGCCAGCACCAACCCGGCCCGGGACAGGGGGCGGAACACTGAAGCTTTCTTT.

CDR3 DNA: TGTGCCGGCGGTGACACAGATACGCAGTATTTT. This gives the protein CAGGDTDTQYF. The J gene is TRBJ2-3, the V gene TRBV30; the D is unclear. Trimming pared 8 bases from V and 2 bases from J, leaving 8 bases between. CDR3 length equals 11 residues. CDR1 is GTSNPN, CDR2 SVGIG, per germline (reference sequence).